The 31 T cell receptor beta chains listed next were all sequenced from one sample in a study of breast tumors, draining lymph nodes, adjacent tissues. The lymph nodes were axillary draining lymph nodes from breast cancer patients. TCRdb fed the multiplex PCR reads into MiXCR, producing one record per CDR3 protein. The sample carries about 180,000 distinct CDR3 sequences, approximately 30% recorded once. The sequenced material came from axillary lymph node tissue. Source of these receptors: a female donor with breast cancer. Some clones in this sample may be carry-over from other donors' samples.

This clonotype was seen a single time. This chain uses TRBV29-1 with TRBJ2-5; TRBD2 matches at 8 bases. Per the germline V gene, CDR1 is SQVTM and CDR2 is ANQGSEA. CDR3 length: 14 amino acids. The V gene end was trimmed by 6 bases and the J gene end by 5 bases; junction bases not matched to a gene: 11. DNA for the CDR3: TGCAGCGTGGAGCGGGGGACTCGACAGGAGACCCAGTACTTC. Translating it yields CSVERGTRQETQYF. Combining the CDR3 with reference TRBV29-1 and TRBJ2-5 gives the whole variable domain SAVISQKPSRDICQRGTSLTIQCQVDSQVTMMFWYRQQPGQSLTLIATANQGSEATYESGFVIDKFPISRPNLTFSTLTVSNMSPEDSSIYLCSVERGTRQETQYFGPGTRLLVL.

The chain employs TRBV5-6 and TRBJ2-6; D may be TRBD1 (6 bases). The V gene's germline CDR1 is SGHDT and CDR2 YYEEEE. The V and J ends lost 7 bases and 3 bases respectively, with 20 bases between them. This CDR3 is 17 amino acids long. As DNA, the CDR3 is TGTGCCAGCGTACCCGCAGGGGTAGTGATTGGGGCCAACGTCCTGACTTTC. Translating gives CASVPAGVVIGANVLTF.

The rearrangement joins TRBV7-2 to TRBJ2-5; 10 positions match TRBD2. Germline V lookup: CDR1 SGHTA, CDR2 FQGNSA. The J segment lost 5 bases and the V segment lost 6 bases, leaving 18 bases of the junction unmatched. CDR3 length equals 18 residues. The DNA for the CDR3 is TGTGCCAGCAGACGTAGCGGGGGGCGCACAGATGTCTGGGAGACCCAGTACTTC. Translating it yields CASRRSGGRTDVWETQYF.

Remarks on this clonotype: A much larger clone differs by one base, so this may be a read error. J is TRBJ2-1 and V is TRBV20-1; TRBD1 might be the D (5 bases). This CDR3 comprises 13 residues. The V gene lost 1 base and the J gene lost 12 bases, with 16 bases spanning the gap. The germline V gene has CDR1 DFQATT and CDR2 SNEGSKA (reference sequence). The CDR3 nucleotides are TGCAGTGCTAGAGTTATATGGGGCAGCGCGCAGTTCTTC. The encoded protein is CSARVIWGSAQFF.

A remark on this clonotype: The junction and the germline gene differ at one end; a read error may be behind it. V is TRBV6-6 and J is TRBJ1-3; a possible D gene is TRBD1 (6 bases). Germline-derived CDR1 and CDR2 are MNHNY and SVGAGI (reference sequence). The length of the CDR3 is 14 residues. The CDR3 loop reads CASRTGSSGDTIYF. CDR3 nucleotides: TGTGCCAGCAGAACAGGGAGCTCTGGAGACACCATATATTTT.

The chain uses TRBV11-2 and TRBJ2-6; 14 bases align to TRBD2. V shed 5 bases, J shed 10 bases, and the junction held 4 bases outside the gene matches. Germline V gene sequence: CDR1 SGHAT, CDR2 FQNNGV. The CDR3 has 15 amino acids. The CDR3 DNA follows: TGTGCCAGCAGCCCGGGACTAGCGGGGGAAAACGTCCTGACTTTC. Translation gives CASSPGLAGENVLTF.

V and J are TRBV5-1 and TRBJ2-1; D remains unclear. CDR3 length: 18 residues. Germline-derived CDR1 and CDR2 are SGHRS and YFSETQ. Trimming cost V 1 base and J 0 bases, with 17 bases left between them. The CDR3 loop is CASSLSPLTYGSYNEQFF. The CDR3 coding sequence is TGCGCCAGCAGCTTGAGCCCGCTAACCTATGGCTCCTACAATGAGCAGTTCTTC.

This clonotype was counted many times. The chain has TRBV20-1 and TRBJ1-2, with 7 bases that match TRBD1. J was trimmed by 7 bases and V by 5 bases; bases with no gene match: 13. This CDR3 spans 14 amino acids. Germline V gives CDR1 DFQATT, CDR2 SNEGSKA (reference sequence). CDR3 sequence reads: CSAWGAGGYGGYTF. The CDR3 DNA is TGCAGTGCTTGGGGAGCAGGGGGGTACGGTGGCTACACCTTC.

This clonotype was detected ten times or more. This chain connects TRBV7-8 to TRBJ1-3; D not certain. Germline V gene lookup returns CDR1 SGHVS and CDR2 FQNEAQ. With 3 bases removed from V and 4 bases from J, the gap between germline ends came to 13 bases. The CDR3 sequence is 15 residues long. In DNA, the CDR3 is TGTGCCAGCAGCTTTGCGTTGACGACGGGAAACACCATATATTTT. Its protein product is CASSFALTTGNTIYF.

In this sample, this clonotype turned up once. With a much larger clone just one base away, this may be a read error. The rearrangement uses TRBV4-1 and TRBJ2-5, with TRBD1 matching over 7 bases. The CDR3 sequence is 15 residues long. CDR1 MGHRA and CDR2 YSYEKL come from the germline V gene. The CDR3: CASSLKGAGDETLYF. The CDR3 bases are TGCGCCAGCAGCCTCAAGGGGGCAGGGGACGAGACCCTGTACTTC.

V gene TRBV14 combines with J gene TRBJ1-1; perhaps TRBD1 as D (5 bases). The V gene lost 1 base and the J gene lost 5 bases, with 11 bases spanning the gap. This CDR3 spans 14 amino acids. The germline V gene encodes CDR1 SGHDN and CDR2 FVKESK. As DNA, the CDR3 is TGTGCCAGCAGCCAAGGGCTTGGGGGAACTGAAGCTTTCTTT. Residues: CASSQGLGGTEAFF.

As concerns this clonotype: In this CDR3 the conserved last residue, phenylalanine or tryptophan, is missing, so a read error is likely. The rearrangement joins TRBV27 to TRBJ2-3; TRBD1 might be the D (5 bases). V lost 6 bases and J 3 bases, leaving 13 bases between the germline ends. Germline assignment: CDR1 MNHEY and CDR2 SMNVEV (reference sequence). The CDR3 has 14 residues. The CDR3 protein is CASRNLQVTDTQYL. CDR3 nucleotides: TGTGCCAGCAGGAACCTACAGGTTACAGATACGCAGTATCTT.

This clonotype occurred a few times. The chain is built from TRBV27 and TRBJ1-5; maybe TRBD1 (6 bases). With 8 bases removed from V and 5 bases from J, the gap between germline ends came to 16 bases. The germline V gene encodes CDR1 MNHEY and CDR2 SMNVEV (reference sequence). CDR3 length equals 14 residues. The CDR3 here is CASQITGLDQPQHF. In DNA, the CDR3 is TGTGCCAGCCAAATAACAGGGTTGGATCAGCCCCAGCATTTT.

This clonotype was seen many times. The chain has TRBV5-1 and TRBJ2-2; D is perhaps TRBD2 (7 bases). In germline, CDR1 is SGHRS, CDR2 YFSETQ. The CDR3 spans 16 residues. V gave up 4 bases and J gave up 2 bases, with 15 bases separating them. The CDR3 DNA reads TGCGCCAGCAGCCCAATGGGGGGGCCAAACACCGGGGAGCTGTTTTTT. It encodes CASSPMGGPNTGELFF.

The table lists this clonotype with a few counts. The rearrangement joins TRBV27 to TRBJ2-3, with D unclear. Germline assignment: CDR1 MNHEY and CDR2 SMNVEV (reference sequence). CDR3 length: 16 residues. V was cut by 1 base and J by 2 bases, with 13 bases left in between. The CDR3 reads CASSLLGTRITDTQYF. The CDR3 DNA reads as TGTGCCAGCAGTTTATTAGGAACAAGAATCACAGATACGCAGTATTTT.

This clonotype appeared many times. V and J are TRBV12-3 or TRBV12-4 and TRBJ2-5, with TRBD2 matching over 10 bases. This CDR3 contains 15 residues. Germline trimming cut 2 bases from V and 5 bases from J; bases unmatched to any gene: 5. CDR3 sequence reads: CASSLQRGGRETQYF. The DNA of the CDR3 is TGTGCCAGCAGTTTACAGCGGGGGGGTCGGGAGACCCAGTACTTC.

This clonotype was recorded at least ten times. V is TRBV19 and J is TRBJ2-7; perhaps TRBD2 as D (6 bases). This CDR3 is built from 16 residues. Germline loops: CDR1 LNHDA, CDR2 SQIVND (reference sequence). Between the trimmed V and J ends, which lost 4 bases and 1 base, there was a span of 17 bases. CDR3 in amino acids: CASSNSGREGSYEQYF. CDR3 coding DNA: TGTGCCAGTAGTAATTCGGGGCGGGAAGGGTCCTACGAGCAGTACTTC. Drawing the rest from reference TRBV19 and TRBJ2-7, the complete variable domain is DGGITQSPKYLFRKEGQNVTLSCEQNLNHDAMYWYRQDPGQGLRLIYYSQIVNDFQKGDIAEGYSVSREKKESFPLTVTSAQKNPTAFYLCASSNSGREGSYEQYFGPGTRLTVT.

This clonotype came up many times. The chain employs TRBV5-1 and TRBJ1-2; D may be TRBD1 (6 bases). The V and J ends lost 0 bases and 4 bases respectively, with 10 bases between them. The germline gives CDR1 SGHRS, CDR2 YFSETQ. The CDR3 is 14 amino acids. In DNA form, the CDR3 reads TGCGCCAGCAGCTTGGTGGTAGGGGGCTATGGCTACACCTTC. It encodes CASSLVVGGYGYTF.

Points on this clonotype: This may be a read error: a much more frequent sequence differs by one nucleotide. This likely comes from a read error, as the CDR3 has no conserved phenylalanine or tryptophan at its end. This chain joins TRBV20-1 and TRBJ2-1, with TRBD2 matching 7 bases. The CDR3 consists of 16 residues. Unmatched junction bases numbered 13, after V lost 5 bases and J lost 3 bases. Germline CDR1 and CDR2: DFQATT and SNEGSKA (reference sequence). The CDR3, as DNA: TGCAGTGCTGGGGGGGGTTGGAGCGGGGACTACAATGAGCAGTTCCTC. It codes for CSAGGGWSGDYNEQFL.

On this clonotype itself: The junction departs from germline at one end; a sequencing error may be responsible. V and J are TRBV7-3 and TRBJ2-6; TRBD1 might be the D (6 bases). From germline, CDR1 is SGHTA and CDR2 FQGTGA. The CDR3 length is 16 residues. The CDR3 spells CASSVCRGSGVNVLTF. For the CDR3, the DNA is TGTGCCAGCAGCGTGTGCAGGGGTTCTGGGGTCAACGTCCTGACTTTC.

The chain joins TRBV20-1 to TRBJ1-3, with D maybe TRBD1 (6 bases). The germline CDR1 and CDR2 sequences are DFQATT and SNEGSKA (reference sequence). Trimming left V 5 bases short and J 4 bases short, with 9 bases between. The CDR3 contains 12 residues. The CDR3 DNA sequence: TGCAGTGCTTCAGGACAGGGAAACACCATATATTTT. Its translation is CSASGQGNTIYF.

This clonotype was found a few times. The rearrangement uses TRBV27 and TRBJ2-1; 7 bases are shared with TRBD2. Germline V CDR1 and CDR2: MNHEY, SMNVEV (reference sequence). V shed 4 bases and J 4 bases; nucleotides not matched to a gene: 7. This CDR3 has 15 residues. CDR3 residues: CASSSETGGYNEQFF. The CDR3, as DNA: TGTGCCAGCAGTTCTGAGACGGGAGGTTACAATGAGCAGTTCTTC.

This clonotype was recorded at least ten times. The junction departs from the called germline gene at one end, perhaps through a read error. The chain recombines TRBV7-7 with TRBJ2-7; the D is unclear. Germline values: CDR1 SSHAT, CDR2 FNYEAQ (reference sequence). This CDR3 spans 13 amino acids. CDR3 nucleotides: TGTGCTAGCAGCTTAGAACTATACTACGAGCAGTACTTC. Amino acid sequence: CASSLELYYEQYF.

This clonotype was picked up many times. The chain is built from TRBV11-2 and TRBJ1-3; D is possibly TRBD1 (6 bases). Trimming left V 3 bases short and J 0 bases short, with 12 bases between. CDR1 and CDR2 from the germline V gene are SGHAT and FQNNGV. This CDR3 contains 16 residues. CDR3 protein: CASSFRLGGSGNTIYF. The DNA for the CDR3 is TGTGCCAGCAGCTTTAGGTTAGGGGGCTCTGGAAACACCATATATTTT.

In regard to this clonotype: A read error is likely, as this CDR3 ends without the conserved phenylalanine or tryptophan. V gene TRBV7-6 combines with J gene TRBJ2-7; unclear D gene. The length of the CDR3 is 14 residues. CDR1 and CDR2 from the germline V gene are SGHVS and FNYEAQ. Trimming took 5 bases from V and 10 from J, leaving 21 bases between them. The CDR3 spells CASSLLRVGSEQYL. The CDR3 nucleotides read TGTGCCAGCAGCCTATTAAGGGTCGGCTCCGAACAGTACCTC.

This clonotype was found a few times. The V call is TRBV13, the J call TRBJ2-2; 7 bases fit TRBD2. In germline, CDR1 is PRHDT, CDR2 FYEKMQ (reference sequence). V lost 5 bases to trimming and J lost 3 bases; unmatched junction nucleotides: 18. This CDR3 contains 19 residues. In DNA, the CDR3 is TGTGCCAGCAGCGCCCCGGCAAGGCGGGAGAGGTGGTACACCGGGGAGCTGTTTTTT. Its translation is CASSAPARRERWYTGELFF.

The gene calls are TRBV6-5 and TRBJ1-3; the D gene is possibly TRBD1 (5 bases). The germline gives CDR1 MNHEY, CDR2 SVGAGI. This CDR3 is built from 18 residues. Trimming stripped 6 bases from V and 0 bases from J, with 21 bases between. The CDR3 sequence: CASRQYQRRGSSGNTIYF. CDR3 DNA: TGTGCCAGCAGACAATATCAAAGGCGGGGGAGCTCTGGAAACACCATATATTTT.

This clonotype was observed a handful of times. The genes are TRBV15 and TRBJ1-4; D possibly corresponds to TRBD1 (5 bases). Per germline, CDR1 LNHNV and CDR2 YYDKDF (reference sequence). The CDR3 contains 15 residues. The V and J ends lost 0 bases and 5 bases respectively, with 10 bases between them. CDR3 sequence: CATSRDGGGNEKLFF. CDR3 DNA sequence: TGTGCCACCAGCAGAGATGGGGGTGGGAATGAAAAACTGTTTTTT. Full variable domain (missing parts from reference TRBV15 and TRBJ1-4): DAMVIQNPRYQVTQFGKPVTLSCSQTLNHNVMYWYQQKSSQAPKLLFHYYDKDFNNEADTPDNFQSRRPNTSFCFLDIRSPGLGDTAMYLCATSRDGGGNEKLFFGSGTQLSVL.

This clonotype was seen ten or more times. The rearrangement uses TRBV24-1 and TRBJ1-5; D not resolved. The V gene's germline CDR1 is KGHDR and CDR2 SFDVKD. This CDR3 region has 14 residues. V was trimmed by 7 bases and J by 3 bases, leaving 12 bases between them. DNA for the CDR3: TGTGCCACCAGGGGTAGAGGGTACAATCAGCCCCAGCATTTT. Amino acid sequence: CATRGRGYNQPQHF.

This clonotype was detected a few times. The chain employs TRBV5-6 and TRBJ1-1, with D possibly matching TRBD1 (5 bases). Germline CDR1 SGHDT, CDR2 YYEEEE. V shed 4 bases and J shed 6 bases, with 7 bases lying between them. The CDR3 has 11 amino acids. CDR3 amino acids: CASSIQAEAFF. CDR3 DNA sequence: TGTGCCAGCAGCATACAGGCTGAAGCTTTCTTT.

Many counts were recorded for this clonotype. As DNA, the CDR3 is TGTGCCAGCAGCCATGGTGCGGAGGTCGGAGATACGCAGTATTTT. Protein product: CASSHGAEVGDTQYF. This chain joins TRBV3-1 and TRBJ2-3, with D tentatively TRBD2 (5 bases). Between the trimmed V and J ends, which lost 3 bases and 5 bases, there was a span of 15 bases. The germline CDR1 and CDR2 sequences are LGHDT and YNNKEL (reference sequence). The CDR3 runs 15 residues.